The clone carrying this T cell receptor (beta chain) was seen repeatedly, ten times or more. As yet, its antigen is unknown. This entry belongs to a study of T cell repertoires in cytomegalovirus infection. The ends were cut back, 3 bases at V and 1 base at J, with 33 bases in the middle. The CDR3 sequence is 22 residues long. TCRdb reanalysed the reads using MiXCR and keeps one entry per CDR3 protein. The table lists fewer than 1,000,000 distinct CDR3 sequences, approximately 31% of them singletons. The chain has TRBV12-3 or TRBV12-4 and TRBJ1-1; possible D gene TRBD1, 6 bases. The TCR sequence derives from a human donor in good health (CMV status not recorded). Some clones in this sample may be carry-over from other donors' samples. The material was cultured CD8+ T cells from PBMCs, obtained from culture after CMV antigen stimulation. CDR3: CASSFGLTGKRAADLENTEAFF. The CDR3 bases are TGTGCCAGCAGTTTCGGCCTGACAGGTAAACGTGCGGCCGACTTAGAGAACACTGAAGCTTTCTTT.